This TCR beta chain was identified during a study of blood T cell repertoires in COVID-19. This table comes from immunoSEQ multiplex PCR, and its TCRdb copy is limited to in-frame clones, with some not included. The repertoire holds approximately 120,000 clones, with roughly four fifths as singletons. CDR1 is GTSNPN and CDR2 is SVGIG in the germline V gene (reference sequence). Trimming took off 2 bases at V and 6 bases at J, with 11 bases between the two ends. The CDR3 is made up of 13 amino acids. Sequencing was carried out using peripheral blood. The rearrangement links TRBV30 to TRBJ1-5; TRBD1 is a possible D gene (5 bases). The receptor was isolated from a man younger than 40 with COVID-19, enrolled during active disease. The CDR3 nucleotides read TGTGCCTGGAGTCCAGGGAGGGGTCAGCCCCAGCATTTT. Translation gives CAWSPGRGQPQHF.